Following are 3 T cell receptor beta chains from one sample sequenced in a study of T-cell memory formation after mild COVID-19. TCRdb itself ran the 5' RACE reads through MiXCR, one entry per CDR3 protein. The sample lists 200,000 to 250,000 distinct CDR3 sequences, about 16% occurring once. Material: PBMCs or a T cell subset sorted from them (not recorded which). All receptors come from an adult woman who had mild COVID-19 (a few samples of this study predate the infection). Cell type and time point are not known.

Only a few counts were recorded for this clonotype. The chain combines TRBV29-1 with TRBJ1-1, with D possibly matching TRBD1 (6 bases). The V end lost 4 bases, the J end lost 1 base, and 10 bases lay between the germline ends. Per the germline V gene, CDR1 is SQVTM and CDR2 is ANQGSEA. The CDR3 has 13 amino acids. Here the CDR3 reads CSVAPGANTEAFF. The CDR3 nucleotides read TGCAGCGTTGCGCCAGGGGCGAACACTGAAGCTTTCTTT.

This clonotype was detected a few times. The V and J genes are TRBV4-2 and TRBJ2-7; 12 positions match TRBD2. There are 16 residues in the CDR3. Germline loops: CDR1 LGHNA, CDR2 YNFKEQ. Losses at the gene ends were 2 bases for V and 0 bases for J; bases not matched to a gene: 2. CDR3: CASSQSGLAGSYEQYF. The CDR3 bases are TGTGCCAGCAGCCAATCGGGACTAGCGGGCTCCTACGAGCAGTACTTC.

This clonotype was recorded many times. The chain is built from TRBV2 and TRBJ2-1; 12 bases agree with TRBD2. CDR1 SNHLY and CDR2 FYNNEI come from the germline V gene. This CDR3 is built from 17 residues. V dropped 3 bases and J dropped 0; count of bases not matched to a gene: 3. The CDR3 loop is CASSDGLAGSSYNEQFF. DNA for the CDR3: TGTGCCAGCAGTGATGGACTAGCGGGGAGCTCCTACAATGAGCAGTTCTTC.